The clone carrying this T cell receptor (beta chain) was recorded a few times. Its target is not known. The sample belongs to a study of blood T cells in healthy people across ages. Study conclusions and caveats: Changes in expanded clonotypes were possibly confounded, as the CMV status of donors was unknown. One million T cells yielded diversity estimates that were considered underestimates.

All donors came from Russia, were Caucasian and healthy, and spanned ages about 6 to 90. The authors ran a second PCR of roughly 6 to 12 cycles using a sample-barcoded 5' primer and a J-beta primer mix. At least 3 million CDR3-containing paired-end reads were obtained per sample. Using its own MiXCR run on the 5' RACE reads, TCRdb lists one record per CDR3 protein. Of 1,800,000 or so distinct CDR3 sequences in the sample, 35% to 50% were seen once. The sequence was obtained from a human donor in good health. Sequencing was performed on blood.

In DNA, the CDR3 is TGTGCCAGCAGCCCGAATAGCGGTGATACCTACGAGCAGTACTTC. Translating it yields CASSPNSGDTYEQYF. This chain uses TRBV12-3 or TRBV12-4 with TRBJ2-5, with D maybe TRBD2 (6 bases). The J call may be mistaken, given a closer DNA end match to TRBJ2-7. The CDR3 runs 15 residues.